The present TCR beta chain was sequenced within a study of blood T cell repertoires in COVID-19. Study in general: The study drew acute and convalescent COVID-19 samples from the United States, Italy and Spain.

The table came from immunoSEQ multiplex PCR; TCRdb's copy has only in-frame clones and leaves some out. The sample shows 250,000 to 300,000 clones, approximately 85% of them seen only once. The source material was peripheral blood. The TCR was taken from a woman in her sixties or seventies with acute or convalescent COVID-19.

CDR3 loop: CASSARWVSEKLFF. Written as DNA, the CDR3 is TGTGCCAGCAGCGCGAGGTGGGTTAGCGAAAAACTGTTTTTT. The rearrangement uses TRBV5-5 and TRBJ1-4; D is unclear. Germline V gene lookup returns CDR1 SGHKS and CDR2 YYEKEE (reference sequence). The CDR3 is made up of 14 amino acids. The germline V and J ends were trimmed by 4 bases and 8 bases, with 15 bases remaining between them. Full variable domain (missing parts from reference TRBV5-5 and TRBJ1-4): DAGVTQSPTHLIKTRGQQVTLRCSPISGHKSVSWYQQVLGQGPQFIFQYYEKEERGRGNFPDRFSARQFPNYSSELNVNALLLGDSALYLCASSARWVSEKLFFGSGTQLSVL.